The TCR beta chain described here comes from a study of T-cell memory formation after mild COVID-19. Across the study: Clusters of TCRs were largely donor specific.

Notes on the study in general: Pre-infection memory harbored some responding clones, suggesting cross-reactive memory joined.

As concerns this clonotype: Antigen: not known.

Per germline, CDR1 SGHTA and CDR2 FQGNSA. The V end lost 3 bases, the J end lost 1 base, and 19 bases lay between the germline ends. This CDR3 region has 18 residues. TCR alpha and TCR beta cDNA libraries with sample barcodes and UMIs came from 5'RACE using constant-segment primers. TCRdb itself ran the 5' RACE reads through MiXCR, one entry per CDR3 protein. This table has hundreds of thousands of distinct CDR3 sequences, around a sixth appearing once. The chain combines TRBV7-2 with TRBJ2-1, with a tentative D call TRBD2 (5 bases). The sequenced sample consisted of PBMCs or a T cell subset sorted from them (not recorded which). The sequence was obtained from a man aged 18-30 years who had mild COVID-19 (a few samples of this study predate the infection). Cell type and time point are not known. The CDR3 DNA is TGTGCCAGCAGCTTCCCCCGTGCGGTCGGGGAGTCCTACAATGAGCAGTTCTTC. Residues: CASSFPRAVGESYNEQFF.